This entry lists 26 T cell receptor beta chains sequenced from one sample in a study of cytomegalovirus exposure and HLA in healthy donors (dated by TCRdb to about 2017). The method was the immunoSEQ multiplex PCR assay. For the multiplex PCR, a mixture combining 60 forward primers for TCR Vbeta segments and 13 reverse primers for TCR Jbeta segments was used. Sourced from immuneACCESS, this table was stored by TCRdb with only in-frame sequences that have V and J called. A share of the clones is absent; for the studies checked, an unresolved V gene accounts for under half, and the remainder has no known explanation. The sample contains about 130,000 clones, 80% of them found a single time. The ten most abundant clones make up 1% of the sample. Sequenced: PBMCs. These receptors were taken from a middle-aged man in good health and CMV-seronegative.

The chain is built from TRBV15 and TRBJ2-5; D remains ambiguous. Per the germline V gene, CDR1 is LNHNV and CDR2 is YYDKDF (reference sequence). The V and J ends lost 4 bases and 0 bases respectively, with 9 bases between them. The CDR3 is 14 amino acids. The CDR3 loop reads CATSIRLNQETQYF. The CDR3 coding sequence is TGTGCCACCAGCATCCGACTGAACCAAGAGACCCAGTACTTC.

This rearrangement joins TRBV28 to TRBJ1-2; 10 bases agree with TRBD1. Germline trimming cut 3 bases from V and 1 base from J; bases unmatched to any gene: 2. From germline, CDR1 is MDHEN and CDR2 SYDVKM. The CDR3 is 15 residues long. CDR3 nucleotide sequence: TGTGCCAGCAGTTTGGGGGACAGGGGTAACTATGGCTACACCTTC. Encoded protein: CASSLGDRGNYGYTF.

The chain is built from TRBV5-1 and TRBJ2-3, with TRBD2 identical over 7 bases. V lost 0 bases to trimming and J lost 2 bases; unmatched junction nucleotides: 3. The CDR3 has 15 residues. Per the germline V gene, CDR1 is SGHRS and CDR2 is YFSETQ. Here the CDR3 DNA reads TGCGCCAGCAGCTTGGCCGCGGGGGACACAGATACGCAGTATTTT. Amino acid sequence: CASSLAAGDTDTQYF.

This clone turned up a few times. This chain links TRBV23-1 with TRBJ1-2; 10 bases agree with TRBD1. TRBV23-1 is filed as an ORF, its function uncertain. V was pared by 3 bases and J by 8 bases, with 6 bases of the junction left unmatched. This CDR3 spans 14 amino acids. The CDR3 DNA reads as TGCGCCAGCAGTCATAGGACAGGGGGATTGGGCTACACCTTC. This sequence encodes CASSHRTGGLGYTF.

The J gene is TRBJ2-5, the V gene TRBV6-4, with 15 bases aligning to TRBD2. Losses at the gene ends were 5 bases for V and 4 bases for J; bases not matched to a gene: 5. The CDR3 spans 16 residues. The germline V gene encodes CDR1 MRHNA and CDR2 SNTAGT. This chain's CDR3 is CASSPGLAGGGETQYF. The CDR3 DNA is TGTGCCAGCAGTCCCGGACTAGCGGGAGGGGGAGAGACCCAGTACTTC.

This chain uses TRBV6-5 with TRBJ1-4; tentatively, D is TRBD1 (6 bases). CDR1 and CDR2 (germline): MNHEY, SVGAGI. This CDR3 contains 15 residues. The V and J ends lost 4 bases and 1 base respectively, with 10 bases between them. In nucleotides, the CDR3 is TGTGCCAGCAGTTCACAGGGCCTAACTAATGAAAAACTGTTTTTT. Translated, it gives CASSSQGLTNEKLFF.

This chain joins TRBV29-1 and TRBJ2-3, with D possibly TRBD1 on 6 matching bases. The CDR3 has 16 amino acids. Deletions cut 2 bases from V and 4 bases from J, with 19 bases between. CDR1 and CDR2 from the germline V gene are SQVTM and ANQGSEA. CDR3 sequence: CSVERWTARYADTQYF. The CDR3 DNA is TGCAGCGTTGAAAGGTGGACAGCCCGTTATGCAGATACGCAGTATTTT.

On this clone itself: Sequence at one end of the junction differs from germline and may be a read error. This CDR3 is also generated by other DNA sequences in the sample. V is TRBV2 and J is TRBJ1-6; TRBD1 matches at 7 bases. The CDR3 has 14 amino acids. Per the germline V gene, CDR1 is SNHLY and CDR2 is FYNNEI. The chain's CDR3 is CASSAGQHNSPLHF. Written as DNA, the CDR3 is TGTGCCAGCAGCGCGGGACAGCATAATTCACCCCTTCACTTT.

This chain joins TRBV11-3 and TRBJ2-7; 7 positions agree with TRBD1. Per the germline V gene, CDR1 is SGHNT and CDR2 is YENEEA. This CDR3 spans 13 amino acids. V trimming: 3 bases; J trimming: 2 bases; junction bases outside the gene matches: 1. The CDR3, as DNA: TGTGCCAGCAGCTTCGGGACAGCCTACGAGCAGTACTTC. This gives the protein CASSFGTAYEQYF.

The gene calls are TRBV11-1 and TRBJ2-5, with 7 bases fitting TRBD2. CDR3 length: 14 amino acids. With 5 bases clipped from V and 1 base from J, the junction kept 4 bases outside the gene matches. The germline V gene has CDR1 SGHAT and CDR2 FQDESV (reference sequence). CDR3: CASSPGLGQETQYF. CDR3 bases: TGTGCCAGCAGCCCTGGACTAGGCCAAGAGACCCAGTACTTC.

V and J are TRBV4-1 and TRBJ1-4, with 8 bases lining up with TRBD1. CDR1 MGHRA and CDR2 YSYEKL come from the germline V gene. The CDR3 is made up of 16 amino acids. J lost 6 bases, V lost 4 bases, and 10 bases had no gene match. CDR3 in amino acids: CASSPPDRGGDEKLFF. CDR3 nucleotide sequence: TGCGCCAGCAGCCCGCCCGACAGGGGCGGGGATGAAAAACTGTTTTTT.

This chain connects TRBV7-9 to TRBJ2-7; a weak D match, TRBD1 (5 bases). From germline, CDR1 is SEHNR and CDR2 FQNEAQ (reference sequence). The CDR3 length is 14 residues. Trimming took 1 base from V and 2 from J, leaving 9 bases between them. The CDR3 loop is CASSLVKGTYEQYF. In DNA form, the CDR3 reads TGTGCCAGCAGCTTAGTGAAGGGGACCTACGAGCAGTACTTC.

The chain has TRBV28 and TRBJ1-2; D is possibly TRBD1 (5 bases). Trimming removed 4 bases at V and 4 bases at J, with 19 bases between. The CDR3 totals 16 residues. Germline V gives CDR1 MDHEN, CDR2 SYDVKM. Here the CDR3 DNA reads TGTGCCAGCAGTTCGGACATAGGTAGACCTGGCTATGGCTACACCTTC. Its translation: CASSSDIGRPGYGYTF.

Turning to this clone: Other DNA variants within this sample encode the same CDR3. This chain links TRBV7-2 with TRBJ1-5, with D perhaps TRBD1 (6 bases). Trimming shortened V by 5 bases and J by 4 bases, and 9 bases separated the two germline ends. Looked up from germline, CDR1 is SGHTA and CDR2 is FQGNSA. The CDR3 is 13 residues long. The CDR3 loop reads CASSRQANQPQHF. DNA for the CDR3: TGTGCCAGCAGCCGACAGGCTAATCAGCCCCAGCATTTT.

The chain carries TRBV5-1 and TRBJ2-1, with a possible D match to TRBD2 (5 bases). There are 16 residues in the CDR3. Trimming cost V 0 bases and J 4 bases, with 14 bases left between them. CDR1 SGHRS and CDR2 YFSETQ come from the germline V gene. Here the CDR3 DNA reads TGCGCCAGCAGCTTGGTTCCGGGAATTGGGTACAATGAGCAGTTCTTC. Protein sequence: CASSLVPGIGYNEQFF.

The rearrangement joins TRBV5-1 to TRBJ2-7; no clear D. CDR1 SGHRS and CDR2 YFSETQ come from the germline V gene. V was cut by 1 base and J by 2 bases, with 7 bases left in between. This CDR3 is 13 amino acids long. For the CDR3, the DNA is TGCGCCAGCAGCTTGCCGGGTACCTACGAGCAGTACTTC. The encoded protein is CASSLPGTYEQYF.

This chain connects TRBV25-1 to TRBJ2-6; D is uncertain. The CDR3 spans 16 residues. Germline V gene data show CDR1 as MGHDK and CDR2 as SYGVNS. Trimming took off 1 base at V and 0 bases at J, with 7 bases between the two ends. The CDR3 coding sequence is TGTGCCAGCAGTGAATGGGCCAGCTCTGGGGCCAACGTCCTGACTTTC. Translation gives CASSEWASSGANVLTF.

The chain carries TRBV5-1 and TRBJ2-7; 8 bases fit TRBD2. The V and J ends lost 3 bases and 5 bases, in that order; junction bases with no gene match: 16. CDR3 size: 17 residues. The germline CDR1 and CDR2 sequences are SGHRS and YFSETQ. Written as DNA, the CDR3 is TGCGCCAGCAGCTCCCGATCGGCATATAGCGGGATGAACGAGCAGTACTTC. It codes for CASSSRSAYSGMNEQYF.

Points on this clone: This sample includes further DNA sequences coding for the same CDR3. The chain has TRBV29-1 and TRBJ1-2; D uncertain. Trimming pared 4 bases from V and 4 bases from J, leaving 19 bases between. Germline V lookup: CDR1 SQVTM, CDR2 ANQGSEA. The CDR3 length is 15 residues. In nucleotides, the CDR3 is TGCAGCGTTGTGGCCGCGGGGAGTCTGGGCTATGGCTACACCTTC. Residues: CSVVAAGSLGYGYTF.

The V and J genes are TRBV7-2 and TRBJ2-1; D remains ambiguous. With 10 bases removed from V and 3 bases from J, the gap between germline ends came to 10 bases. This CDR3 is 12 amino acids long. Germline lookup yields CDR1 SGHTA and CDR2 FQGNSA. In DNA, the CDR3 is TGTGCCACTGCGCAGGACTACAATGAGCAGTTCTTC. Its translation: CATAQDYNEQFF.

Comment on this clone: This CDR3 fails to terminate in the conserved phenylalanine or tryptophan, so it likely reflects a read error. The V gene is TRBV30, the J gene TRBJ1-5; maybe TRBD1 (5 bases). V lost 2 bases and J lost 4, with 15 bases in between. This CDR3 has 15 amino acids. CDR1 is GTSNPN and CDR2 is SVGIG in the germline V gene (reference sequence). The CDR3 nucleotides read TGTGCCTGGAGTAAGGGGCAGGGCCGTAATCAGCCCCAGCATGTT. Amino acid sequence: CAWSKGQGRNQPQHV.

This chain connects TRBV11-2 to TRBJ1-2, with TRBD1 identical over 8 bases. The length of the CDR3 is 16 residues. Germline V gene data show CDR1 as SGHAT and CDR2 as FQNNGV. V dropped 5 bases and J dropped 2; count of bases not matched to a gene: 10. CDR3 region: CASSPRTGPGNYGYTF. In DNA form, the CDR3 reads TGTGCCAGCAGCCCCCGGACAGGGCCTGGGAACTATGGCTACACCTTC.

CDR3 residues: CASSLAWRTSGLAKNIQYF. CDR3 DNA sequence: TGTGCCAGCAGCTTAGCATGGAGGACTAGCGGACTAGCCAAAAACATTCAGTACTTC. The chain employs TRBV7-2 and TRBJ2-4; TRBD2 aligns across 10 bases. This CDR3 has 19 amino acids. Trimming cost V 0 bases and J 0 bases; bases outside gene matches: 8. Germline V gene data show CDR1 as SGHTA and CDR2 as FQGNSA.

The chain is built from TRBV27 and TRBJ1-1; TRBD1 aligns across 8 bases. Germline V gives CDR1 MNHEY, CDR2 SMNVEV (reference sequence). Germline trimming cut 5 bases from V and 5 bases from J; bases unmatched to any gene: 10. The CDR3 covers 15 residues. As DNA, the CDR3 is TGTGCCAGCAGTCCGTATCGGACAGGGAGAACTGAAGCTTTCTTT. This gives the protein CASSPYRTGRTEAFF.

This clone was seen more than once but under ten times. The chain has TRBV7-9 and TRBJ1-5, with D tentatively TRBD1 (5 bases). Looked up from germline, CDR1 is SEHNR and CDR2 is FQNEAQ (reference sequence). Trimming removed 0 bases from V and 5 bases from J, with 8 bases in between. The CDR3 has 14 amino acids. CDR3 DNA sequence: TGTGCCAGCAGCTTAGCCAGGGAGGATCAGCCCCAGCATTTT. Protein sequence: CASSLAREDQPQHF.

The chain uses TRBV5-1 and TRBJ2-1, with a weak D call TRBD2 (7 bases). The CDR3 spans 15 residues. Trimming stripped 0 bases from V and 7 bases from J, with 14 bases between. Germline V gene lookup returns CDR1 SGHRS and CDR2 YFSETQ. The CDR3 region is CASSLGGGDQNEQFF. The CDR3 coding sequence is TGCGCCAGCAGCTTGGGAGGGGGGGATCAGAATGAGCAGTTCTTC. The variable domain in full, with the rest retrieved from reference TRBV5-1 and TRBJ2-1, is KAGVTQTPRYLIKTRGQQVTLSCSPISGHRSVSWYQQTPGQGLQFLFEYFSETQRNKGNFPGRFSGRQFSNSRSEMNVSTLELGDSALYLCASSLGGGDQNEQFFGPGTRLTVL.